This T cell receptor (beta chain) was captured in a study of identical twins. The study, taken as a whole, reports: The authors drew conclusions from cross-sectional statistical analysis rather than following the same donors. Out-of-frame alpha sequences shared by twins were enriched for low generation probability. Beta out-of-frame twin sharing showed a weaker excess.

Note on this clonotype: Its cognate antigen is unknown.

V shed 0 bases and J shed 0 bases, with 10 bases lying between them. Germline values: CDR1 SGDLS, CDR2 YYNGEE. The CDR3 extends over 15 amino acids. TCRdb called the 5' RACE reads again in MiXCR, with one record for every CDR3 protein. The profile shows approximately 620,000 distinct CDR3 sequences, 8.6% of them singletons. The sample also formed part of further work on yellow fever vaccine responses in identical twins.

The chain carries TRBV9 and TRBJ2-7; D is possibly TRBD2 (5 bases). Material: PBMCs. This sequence was found in a young woman in good health. This CDR3 reads CASSVGAGSSYEQYF. CDR3 nucleotides: TGTGCCAGCAGCGTAGGTGCGGGTAGCTCCTACGAGCAGTACTTC. Combining the CDR3 with reference TRBV9 and TRBJ2-7 gives the whole variable domain DSGVTQTPKHLITATGQRVTLRCSPRSGDLSVYWYQQSLDQGLQFLIQYYNGEERAKGNILERFSAQQFPDLHSELNLSSLELGDSALYFCASSVGAGSSYEQYFGPGTRLTVT.